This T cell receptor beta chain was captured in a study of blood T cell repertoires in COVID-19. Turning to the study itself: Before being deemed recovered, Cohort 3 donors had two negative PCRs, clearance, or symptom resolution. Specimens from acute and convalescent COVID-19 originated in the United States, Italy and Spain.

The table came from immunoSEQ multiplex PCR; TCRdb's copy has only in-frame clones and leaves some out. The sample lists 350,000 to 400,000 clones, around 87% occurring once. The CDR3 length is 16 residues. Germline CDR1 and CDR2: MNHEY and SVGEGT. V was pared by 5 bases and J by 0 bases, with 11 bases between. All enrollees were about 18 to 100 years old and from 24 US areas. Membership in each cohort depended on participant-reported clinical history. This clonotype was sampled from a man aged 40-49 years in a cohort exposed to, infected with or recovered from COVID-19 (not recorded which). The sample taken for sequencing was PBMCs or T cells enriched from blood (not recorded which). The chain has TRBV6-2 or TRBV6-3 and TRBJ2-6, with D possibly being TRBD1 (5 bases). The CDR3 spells CASSKSTVSGANVLTF. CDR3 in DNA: TGTGCCAGCAGTAAATCGACAGTCTCTGGGGCCAACGTCCTGACTTTC.